These 11 T cell receptor beta chains were all obtained from the same sample, sequenced in a study of cytomegalovirus exposure and HLA in healthy donors. It was with 60 Vbeta and 13 Jbeta primers that the PCR ran. The table came from immunoSEQ multiplex PCR; TCRdb's copy has only in-frame clones and leaves some out. The repertoire holds roughly 120,000 clones, with under 85% as singletons. Sequencing input: PBMCs. These TCRs come from a human donor in good health.

This sequence joins TRBV13 and TRBJ2-2, with 9 positions matching TRBD2. The CDR3 has 17 amino acids. V was pared by 0 bases and J by 2 bases, with 4 bases of the junction left unmatched. Germline CDR1 is PRHDT and CDR2 is FYEKMQ (reference sequence). Here the CDR3 DNA reads TGTGCCAGCAGCTTAGGTAGCGGGGGTCGAAACACCGGGGAGCTGTTTTTT. Its protein product is CASSLGSGGRNTGELFF.

This clone was counted between two and nine times. The rearrangement joins TRBV15 to TRBJ1-1; D possibly corresponds to TRBD1 (5 bases). The CDR3 consists of 15 residues. V gave up 0 bases and J gave up 2 bases, with 10 bases separating them. In germline, CDR1 is LNHNV, CDR2 YYDKDF (reference sequence). This CDR3 is CATSRDRGLNTEAFF. CDR3 bases: TGTGCCACCAGCAGAGATAGGGGTTTAAACACTGAAGCTTTCTTT.

This clone was seen a single time. The same CDR3 is also encoded by other DNA sequences in this sample. The chain is built from TRBV5-1 and TRBJ2-3, with D possibly being TRBD2 (5 bases). The CDR3 has 13 residues. Germline loops: CDR1 SGHRS, CDR2 YFSETQ. V was shortened by 3 bases and J by 1 base, with 6 bases between the two germline ends. CDR3 residues: CASSSGGTDTQYF. For the CDR3, the DNA is TGCGCCAGCAGCTCCGGGGGCACAGATACGCAGTATTTT.

V and J are TRBV4-1 and TRBJ2-7, with TRBD2 matching 12 bases. CDR1 and CDR2 from the germline V gene are MGHRA and YSYEKL. This CDR3 is 17 amino acids long. V was pared by 1 base and J by 5 bases, with 9 bases of the junction left unmatched. DNA for the CDR3: TGCGCCAGCAGCCAAGGAGGGGCCGGACTAGCGGGACACGAGCAGTACTTC. Translating gives CASSQGGAGLAGHEQYF.

The chain links TRBV10-3 to TRBJ1-1; 8 bases match TRBD1. Trimming at V came to 6 bases and at J to 3 bases, leaving 9 bases not matched to a gene. Germline-derived CDR1 and CDR2 are ENHRY and SYGVKD. This CDR3 region has 15 residues. The CDR3 loop reads CAIRDDRGWDTEAFF. CDR3 bases: TGTGCCATCAGAGATGACAGGGGTTGGGACACTGAAGCTTTCTTT.

The sample holds a few counts of this clone. The genes are TRBV11-3 and TRBJ1-1, with TRBD1 as a possible D gene (5 bases). CDR3 length equals 15 residues. Germline V gene lookup returns CDR1 SGHNT and CDR2 YENEEA. The V gene lost 5 bases and the J gene lost 8 bases, with 21 bases spanning the gap. CDR3 DNA: TGTGCCAGCAGCCGGGGGGTAGGAGGGAGGATGGAAGCTTTCTTT. Amino acid sequence: CASSRGVGGRMEAFF.

A few counts support this clone. V usage is TRBV10-1 and J usage is TRBJ2-7; 10 nucleotides align to TRBD2. This CDR3 region has 15 residues. Looked up from germline, CDR1 is WNHNN and CDR2 is SYGVQD (reference sequence). After removal of 0 bases from V and 4 bases from J, the junction contained 3 bases not matched to a gene. Here the CDR3 reads CASSESGLAIYEQYF. The CDR3, as DNA: TGCGCCAGCAGTGAGTCGGGACTAGCGATATACGAGCAGTACTTC.

Written as DNA, the CDR3 is TGTGCCAGCAGCCAGCGGGACTTCTTACGCAACAATGAGCAGTTCTTC. Protein: CASSQRDFLRNNEQFF. The gene calls are TRBV14 and TRBJ2-1; D possibly corresponds to TRBD2 (6 bases). CDR1 is SGHDN, CDR2 FVKESK, per germline. The V end was cut by 3 bases, the J end by 5 bases, with 17 bases between. The CDR3 covers 16 residues.

This chain connects TRBV5-1 to TRBJ2-2, with unresolved D. The CDR3 sequence is 12 residues long. V was cut by 3 bases and J by 5 bases, with 5 bases left in between. Per germline, CDR1 SGHRS and CDR2 YFSETQ. The CDR3 nucleotides are TGCGCCAGCAGCTCCCTTACCGGGGAGCTGTTTTTT. This sequence encodes CASSSLTGELFF.

The V call is TRBV2, the J call TRBJ2-1, with TRBD2 matching 8 bases. V shed 4 bases and J 7 bases; nucleotides not matched to a gene: 6. CDR3 size: 14 residues. Germline-derived CDR1 and CDR2 are SNHLY and FYNNEI. The CDR3: CASSVAAGENEQFF. CDR3 DNA: TGTGCCAGCAGTGTTGCAGCGGGAGAGAATGAGCAGTTCTTC.

J is TRBJ2-2 and V is TRBV28; 7 bases are shared with TRBD2. V gave up 5 bases and J gave up 2 bases; unmatched junction bases: 8. This CDR3 region has 16 residues. Germline assignment: CDR1 MDHEN and CDR2 SYDVKM. CDR3 DNA: TGTGCCAGCAGTCCTGGGGGGGAACGCAACACCGGGGAGCTGTTTTTT. Translation gives CASSPGGERNTGELFF. Full variable domain (outside the CDR3, taken from reference TRBV28 and TRBJ2-2): DVKVTQSSRYLVKRTGEKVFLECVQDMDHENMFWYRQDPGLGLRLIYFSYDVKMKEKGDIPEGYSVSREKKERFSLILESASTNQTSMYLCASSPGGERNTGELFFGEGSRLTVL.